A single sample gave rise to the 25 T cell receptor beta chains below, sequenced in a study of control samples from healthy donors and cancer patients (dated by TCRdb to 2020 to 2022). Library method: the immunoSEQ multiplex PCR assay. TCRdb took this table from immuneACCESS and kept in-frame rearrangements with V and J called. Such tables lack part of the clones; where checked against another copy, unresolved V genes explain under half of the gap, and the rest is unexplained. A total of under 200,000 clones appear in this sample, about 94% of them only once. The ten largest clones represent 7.5% to 8.5% of the sample. Sequenced: blood. The receptors stem from a woman aged 40-49 years in good health.

The chain is built from TRBV11-2 and TRBJ1-5; 7 nucleotides line up with TRBD1. The germline V gene has CDR1 SGHAT and CDR2 FQNNGV. Trimming removed 5 bases from V and 5 bases from J; junction bases left unmatched: 15. The CDR3 runs to 17 residues. DNA of the CDR3: TGTGCCAGCAGCGCGGGGACAGCCTTAACATTAGATCAGCCCCAGCATTTT. Translation gives CASSAGTALTLDQPQHF.

V and J are TRBV10-3 and TRBJ2-7; 8 bases are a match to TRBD2. The CDR3 totals 15 residues. The germline V gene encodes CDR1 ENHRY and CDR2 SYGVKD. J gave up 3 bases and V 3 bases, and 7 bases lay outside the gene matches. The CDR3 loop reads CAISEVGLGSYEQYF. The CDR3, as DNA: TGTGCCATCAGTGAAGTGGGACTAGGAAGCTACGAGCAGTACTTC.

The genes are TRBV7-3 and TRBJ2-2; 7 bases are a match to TRBD1. This CDR3 is 16 amino acids long. Germline V CDR1 and CDR2: SGHTA, FQGTGA. Losses at the gene ends were 0 bases for V and 3 bases for J; bases not matched to a gene: 4. The CDR3 sequence is CASSLTRRGHTGELFF. The CDR3 region has the DNA TGTGCCAGCAGCTTAACACGTAGGGGGCACACCGGGGAGCTGTTTTTT. Variable domain in full (rest from reference TRBV7-3 and TRBJ2-2): GAGVSQTPSNKVTEKGKYVELRCDPISGHTALYWYRQSLGQGPEFLIYFQGTGAADDSGLPNDRFFAVRPEGSVSTLKIQRTERGDSAVYLCASSLTRRGHTGELFFGEGSRLTVL.

This clone was seen once. The V gene is TRBV19, the J gene TRBJ1-2, with a possible D match to TRBD1 (6 bases). Trimming cost V 9 bases and J 2 bases, with 16 bases left between them. The CDR3 sequence is 14 residues long. Germline-derived CDR1 and CDR2 are LNHDA and SQIVND (reference sequence). The CDR3 nucleotides read TGTGCCAGCAGATTGACAGGCCCGAACTATGGCTACACCTTC. Its translation: CASRLTGPNYGYTF.

V gene TRBV27 combines with J gene TRBJ1-6; TRBD1 agrees at 10 bases. CDR1 and CDR2 from the germline V gene are MNHEY and SMNVEV (reference sequence). V was pared by 5 bases and J by 14 bases, with 9 bases of the junction left unmatched. There are 14 residues in the CDR3. The CDR3 sequence is CASSAGTGDSTLHF. CDR3 bases: TGTGCCAGCAGTGCCGGGACAGGGGATTCCACCCTCCACTTT.

The chain uses TRBV19 and TRBJ2-3; D not resolved. V dropped 2 bases and J dropped 0 bases, with 3 bases sitting between them. The CDR3 runs to 13 residues. The germline gives CDR1 LNHDA, CDR2 SQIVND (reference sequence). The DNA of the CDR3 is TGTGCCAGTAGTATACCCAGCACAGATACGCAGTATTTT. Translated, it gives CASSIPSTDTQYF. Using reference TRBV19 and TRBJ2-3 for the parts outside the CDR3, the full variable domain is DGGITQSPKYLFRKEGQNVTLSCEQNLNHDAMYWYRQDPGQGLRLIYYSQIVNDFQKGDIAEGYSVSREKKESFPLTVTSAQKNPTAFYLCASSIPSTDTQYFGPGTRLTVL.

A few counts support this clone. V gene TRBV3-1 (or the pseudogene TRBV3-2) combines with J gene TRBJ2-7; no clear D. The CDR3 totals 9 residues. V lost 8 bases to trimming and J lost 4 bases, with 3 bases between them. CDR1 is LGHDT, CDR2 YNNKEL, per germline (reference sequence). CDR3 in DNA: TGTGCCAGCGGTTACGAGCAGTACTTC. Residues: CASGYEQYF.

The J gene is TRBJ1-4, the V gene TRBV4-3; perhaps TRBD1 as D (5 bases). V lost 5 bases to trimming and J lost 4 bases, with 14 bases between them. CDR1 and CDR2 (germline): LGHNA, YSLEER. The CDR3 covers 15 residues. CDR3 loop: CASSWGSSLNEKLFF. The CDR3 DNA sequence: TGCGCCAGCAGCTGGGGGAGTTCACTTAATGAAAAACTGTTTTTT.

The chain employs TRBV19 and TRBJ2-5; 9 nucleotides agree with TRBD1. The CDR3 sequence is 17 residues long. CDR1 and CDR2 (germline): LNHDA, SQIVND (reference sequence). J lost 5 bases, V lost 7 bases, and 17 bases had no gene match. The CDR3 here is CASTPSVRGQGAETQYF. DNA for the CDR3: TGTGCCAGTACCCCATCAGTCAGGGGACAGGGCGCGGAGACCCAGTACTTC.

The chain carries TRBV5-5 and TRBJ2-3; no reliable D call. The CDR3 has 13 residues. The V end was cut by 0 bases, the J end by 0 bases, with 2 bases between. The V gene's germline CDR1 is SGHKS and CDR2 YYEKEE (reference sequence). The CDR3 sequence is CASSLASTDTQYF. CDR3 nucleotides: TGTGCCAGCAGCTTGGCCAGCACAGATACGCAGTATTTT. The full variable domain, completed using reference TRBV5-5 and TRBJ2-3, is DAGVTQSPTHLIKTRGQQVTLRCSPISGHKSVSWYQQVLGQGPQFIFQYYEKEERGRGNFPDRFSARQFPNYSSELNVNALLLGDSALYLCASSLASTDTQYFGPGTRLTVL.

The chain is built from TRBV20-1 and TRBJ2-7; 7 bases agree with TRBD2. The V gene's germline CDR1 is DFQATT and CDR2 SNEGSKA (reference sequence). This CDR3 has 14 residues. The J segment lost 3 bases and the V segment lost 3 bases, leaving 8 bases of the junction unmatched. DNA for the CDR3: TGCAGTGCTAGTCGGTTAGCGGGCCTCTACGAGCAGTACTTC. This sequence encodes CSASRLAGLYEQYF.

The chain carries TRBV28 and TRBJ2-2; TRBD1 matches at 9 bases. J was trimmed by 6 bases and V by 0 bases; bases with no gene match: 5. The germline V gene has CDR1 MDHEN and CDR2 SYDVKM. The CDR3 has 16 amino acids. The CDR3 loop is CASSLWGQGIAGELFF. DNA of the CDR3: TGTGCCAGCAGTTTATGGGGACAGGGTATTGCCGGGGAGCTGTTTTTT.

The V gene is TRBV12-3 or TRBV12-4, the J gene TRBJ1-1; 7 positions agree with TRBD1. The junction had 5 bases not matched to a gene; V was cut back by 4 bases and J by 6 bases. This CDR3 is built from 13 residues. The DNA for the CDR3 is TGTGCCAGCAGTTCAGGGGGACGCGCTGAAGCTTTCTTT. This gives the protein CASSSGGRAEAFF.

The chain is built from TRBV30 and TRBJ2-3; D is perhaps TRBD1 or TRBD2 (6 bases each). Per the germline V gene, CDR1 is GTSNPN and CDR2 is SVGIG (reference sequence). This CDR3 is built from 16 residues. Trimming took off 4 bases at V and 2 bases at J, with 19 bases between the two ends. Here the CDR3 reads CAWTWWGAADTDTQYF. The CDR3 coding sequence is TGTGCCTGGACCTGGTGGGGGGCAGCGGACACAGATACGCAGTATTTT.

This sequence joins TRBV13 and TRBJ2-3, with 10 nucleotides matching TRBD2. The junction had 12 bases not matched to a gene; V was cut back by 7 bases and J by 5 bases. The CDR3 totals 16 residues. The germline V gene has CDR1 PRHDT and CDR2 FYEKMQ (reference sequence). The CDR3 DNA reads as TGTGCCAGCACCCCGCGGAGCGGGAGGGCCTTAGATACGCAGTATTTT. Translated, it gives CASTPRSGRALDTQYF.

The chain has TRBV7-6 and TRBJ1-5; TRBD1 aligns across 9 bases. With V trimmed by 5 bases and J by 0 bases, 2 bases remained unmatched. This CDR3 is built from 15 residues. The germline V gene has CDR1 SGHVS and CDR2 FNYEAQ. The CDR3 region has the DNA TGTGCCAGCAGCAGGACAGGGGATAGCAATCAGCCCCAGCATTTT. It specifies CASSRTGDSNQPQHF.

The chain has TRBV19 and TRBJ2-1; 9 bases agree with TRBD2. This CDR3 has 17 amino acids. Trimming cost V 10 bases and J 6 bases; bases outside gene matches: 19. Germline V gives CDR1 LNHDA, CDR2 SQIVND (reference sequence). The CDR3 DNA sequence: TGTGCCACCACAACAACCGGGCTAGCGGGGAGATTCAATGAGCAGTTCTTC. Its translation: CATTTTGLAGRFNEQFF.

CDR3 amino acids: CAISVRPENTEAFF. The CDR3 DNA reads TGTGCCATCAGTGTCCGGCCGGAAAACACTGAAGCTTTCTTT. V and J are TRBV10-3 and TRBJ1-1; D is ambiguous. The CDR3 length is 14 residues. Looked up from germline, CDR1 is ENHRY and CDR2 is SYGVKD. Trimming removed 4 bases from V and 2 bases from J, with 11 bases in between.

V and J are TRBV18 and TRBJ2-3; D remains ambiguous. The CDR3 consists of 19 residues. Trimming stripped 3 bases from V and 11 bases from J, with 33 bases between. The germline V gene has CDR1 KGHSH and CDR2 LQKENI. CDR3 loop: CASSPNAVDLLGRRVKQYF. Written as DNA, the CDR3 is TGTGCCAGCTCACCGAATGCCGTTGACCTTTTGGGTCGCCGGGTTAAGCAGTATTTT.

The chain couples TRBV9 to TRBJ2-3; a possible D gene is TRBD1 (5 bases). This CDR3 spans 18 amino acids. Per germline, CDR1 SGDLS and CDR2 YYNGEE. Trimming removed 2 bases at V and 1 base at J, with 20 bases between. In nucleotides, the CDR3 is TGTGCCAGCAGCGTTGGGCAGGGTAAAGATTTGGGCACAGATACGCAGTATTTT. Amino acid sequence: CASSVGQGKDLGTDTQYF.

J is TRBJ1-1 and V is TRBV27, with unresolved D. The germline V gene encodes CDR1 MNHEY and CDR2 SMNVEV (reference sequence). The CDR3 is made up of 14 amino acids. V lost 5 bases, J lost 1 base, and 11 bases lay in between. The CDR3 protein is CASSPTVGNTEAFF. For the CDR3, the DNA is TGTGCCAGCAGTCCAACAGTGGGGAACACTGAAGCTTTCTTT.

This sequence joins TRBV11-3 and TRBJ2-2; D is tentatively TRBD1 or TRBD2 (6 bases each). CDR3 size: 16 residues. Germline CDR1 SGHNT, CDR2 YENEEA. V gave up 0 bases and J gave up 5 bases, with 13 bases separating them. This CDR3 reads CASSLDLGGGTGELFF. In DNA form, the CDR3 reads TGTGCCAGCAGCTTAGATCTTGGAGGGGGAACCGGGGAGCTGTTTTTT.

This clone was seen a single time. The V call is TRBV7-2, the J call TRBJ1-1; the D is unclear. The CDR3 has 15 amino acids. V was cut by 3 bases and J by 1 base, with 12 bases left in between. Germline V gene data show CDR1 as SGHTA and CDR2 as FQGNSA. The CDR3 loop reads CASSFRVGRNTEAFF. The CDR3 DNA sequence: TGTGCCAGCAGCTTCCGCGTCGGACGGAACACTGAAGCTTTCTTT. The whole variable domain, filled in from reference TRBV7-2 and TRBJ1-1, reads GAGVSQSPSNKVTEKGKDVELRCDPISGHTALYWYRQSLGQGLEFLIYFQGNSAPDKSGLPSDRFSAERTGGSVSTLTIQRTQQEDSAVYLCASSFRVGRNTEAFFGQGTRLTVV.

The V call is TRBV9, the J call TRBJ1-3, with 8 bases fitting TRBD1. Germline V gene data show CDR1 as SGDLS and CDR2 as YYNGEE. This CDR3 is built from 14 residues. Losses at the gene ends were 5 bases for V and 4 bases for J; bases not matched to a gene: 5. This chain's CDR3 is CASSDGQGGNTIYF. DNA for the CDR3: TGTGCCAGCAGTGATGGACAGGGCGGAAACACCATATATTTT.

The J gene is TRBJ2-7, the V gene TRBV3-1 (or the pseudogene TRBV3-2); TRBD1 aligns across 10 bases. V lost 3 bases, J lost 6 bases, and 2 bases stayed unmatched. Per the germline V gene, CDR1 is LGHDT and CDR2 is YNNKEL (reference sequence). CDR3 length: 13 amino acids. The CDR3 DNA reads TGTGCCAGCAGCCACCGGGACAGGGGCGAGCAGTACTTC. Protein sequence: CASSHRDRGEQYF.